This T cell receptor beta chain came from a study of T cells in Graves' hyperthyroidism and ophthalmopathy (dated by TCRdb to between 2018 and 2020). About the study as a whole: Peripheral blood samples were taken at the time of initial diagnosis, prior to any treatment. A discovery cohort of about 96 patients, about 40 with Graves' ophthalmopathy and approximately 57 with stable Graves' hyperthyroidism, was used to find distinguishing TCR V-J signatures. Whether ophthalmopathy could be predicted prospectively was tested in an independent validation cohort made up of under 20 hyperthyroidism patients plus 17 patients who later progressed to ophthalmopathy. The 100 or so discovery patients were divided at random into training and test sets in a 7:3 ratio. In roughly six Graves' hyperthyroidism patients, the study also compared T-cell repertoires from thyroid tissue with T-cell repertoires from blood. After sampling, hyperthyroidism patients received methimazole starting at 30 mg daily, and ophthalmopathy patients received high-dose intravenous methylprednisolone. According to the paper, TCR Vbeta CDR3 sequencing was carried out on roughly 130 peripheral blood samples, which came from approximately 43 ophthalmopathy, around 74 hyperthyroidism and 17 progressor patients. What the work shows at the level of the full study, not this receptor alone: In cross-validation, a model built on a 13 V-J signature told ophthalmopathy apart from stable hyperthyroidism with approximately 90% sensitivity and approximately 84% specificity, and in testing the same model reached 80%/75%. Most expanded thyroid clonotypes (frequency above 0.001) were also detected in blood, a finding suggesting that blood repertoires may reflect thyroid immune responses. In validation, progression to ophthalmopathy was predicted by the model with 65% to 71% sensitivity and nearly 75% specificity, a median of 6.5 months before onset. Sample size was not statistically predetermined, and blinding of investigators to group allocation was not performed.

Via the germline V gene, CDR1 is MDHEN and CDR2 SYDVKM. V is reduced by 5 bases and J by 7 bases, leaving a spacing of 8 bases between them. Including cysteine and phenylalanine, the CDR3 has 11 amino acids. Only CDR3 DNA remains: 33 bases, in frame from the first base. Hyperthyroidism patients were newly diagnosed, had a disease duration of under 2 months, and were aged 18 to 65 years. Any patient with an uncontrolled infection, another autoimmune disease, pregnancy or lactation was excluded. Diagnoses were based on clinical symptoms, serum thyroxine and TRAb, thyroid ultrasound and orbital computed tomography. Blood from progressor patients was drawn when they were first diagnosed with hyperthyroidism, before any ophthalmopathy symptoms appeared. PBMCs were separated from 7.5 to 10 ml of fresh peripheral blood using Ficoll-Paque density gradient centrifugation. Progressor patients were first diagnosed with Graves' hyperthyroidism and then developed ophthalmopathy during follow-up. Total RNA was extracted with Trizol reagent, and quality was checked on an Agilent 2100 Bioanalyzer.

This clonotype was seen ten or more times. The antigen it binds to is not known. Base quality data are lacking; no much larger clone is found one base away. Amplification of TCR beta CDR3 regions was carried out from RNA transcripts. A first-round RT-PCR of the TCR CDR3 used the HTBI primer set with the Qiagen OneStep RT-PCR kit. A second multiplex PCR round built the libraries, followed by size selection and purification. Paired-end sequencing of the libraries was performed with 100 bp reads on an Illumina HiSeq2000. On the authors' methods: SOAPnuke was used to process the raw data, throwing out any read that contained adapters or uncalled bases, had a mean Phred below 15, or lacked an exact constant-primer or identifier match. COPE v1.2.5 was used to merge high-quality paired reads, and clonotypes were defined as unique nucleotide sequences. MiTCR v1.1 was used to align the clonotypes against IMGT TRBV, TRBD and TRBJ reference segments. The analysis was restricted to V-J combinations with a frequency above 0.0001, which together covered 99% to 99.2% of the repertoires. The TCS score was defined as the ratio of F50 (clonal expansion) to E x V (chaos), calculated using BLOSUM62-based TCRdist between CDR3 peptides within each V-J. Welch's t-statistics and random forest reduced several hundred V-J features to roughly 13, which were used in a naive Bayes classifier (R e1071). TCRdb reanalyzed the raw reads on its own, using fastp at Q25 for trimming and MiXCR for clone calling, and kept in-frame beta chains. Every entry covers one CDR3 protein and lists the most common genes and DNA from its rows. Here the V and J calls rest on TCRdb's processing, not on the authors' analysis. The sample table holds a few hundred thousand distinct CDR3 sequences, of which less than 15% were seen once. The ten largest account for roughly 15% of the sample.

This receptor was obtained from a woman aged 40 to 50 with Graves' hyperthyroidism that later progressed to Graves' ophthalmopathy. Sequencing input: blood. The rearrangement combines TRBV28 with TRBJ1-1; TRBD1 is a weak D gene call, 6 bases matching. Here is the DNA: TGTGCCAGCAGTGAGGACAGTGAAGCTTTCTTT. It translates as CASSEDSEAFF.